Sequencing of this T cell receptor beta chain was carried out in a study of T-cell reconstitution after alpha-beta-depleted transplantation in children. The TCRbeta library was prepared with unique molecular identifiers. A single record per CDR3 protein comes from TCRdb applying MiXCR to the PCR reads. The data show about 600,000 distinct CDR3 sequences, 23% seen once. Whole-study results and caveats: It was newly produced T cells that mostly accounted for T-cell counts and diversity one year after transplant. As was reported, about two months after transplant, alpha-beta T cells came from several hundred expanded graft clones. Surviving recipient T cells and intrathymic progenitors accounted for some patients' high TCRbeta diversity at day 60.

About this clonotype: Its antigen is still unknown.

V lost 7 bases, J lost 1 base, and 14 bases lay in between. The CDR3 is 14 residues long. Germline-derived CDR1 and CDR2 are SGHRS and YFSETQ. Sequences were derived from PBMCs, mostly from graft donor cells, sampled 360 days after TCRalphabeta/CD19-depleted stem cell transplant. The chain employs TRBV5-1 and TRBJ1-1; a possible D gene is TRBD1 (6 bases). This receptor was obtained from a boy under three years old who had a stem cell transplant for acute myeloid leukemia, so the T cells may come from the graft donor. CDR3 DNA: TGCGCCAGCCAGCGGGGGCAGTCGAACACTGAAGCTTTCTTT. Translating gives CASQRGQSNTEAFF.